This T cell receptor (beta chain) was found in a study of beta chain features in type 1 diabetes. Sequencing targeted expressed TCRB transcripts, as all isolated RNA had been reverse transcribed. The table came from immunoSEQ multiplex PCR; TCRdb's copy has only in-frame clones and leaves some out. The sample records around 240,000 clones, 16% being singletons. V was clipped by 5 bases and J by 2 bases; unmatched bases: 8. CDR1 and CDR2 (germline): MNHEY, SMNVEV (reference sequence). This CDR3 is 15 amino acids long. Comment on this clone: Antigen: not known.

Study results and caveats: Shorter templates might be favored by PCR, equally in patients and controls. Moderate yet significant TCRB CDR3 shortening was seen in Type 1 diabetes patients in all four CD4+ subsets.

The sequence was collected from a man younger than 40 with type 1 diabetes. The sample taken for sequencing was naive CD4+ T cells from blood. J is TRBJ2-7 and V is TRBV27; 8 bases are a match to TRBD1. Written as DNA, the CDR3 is TGTGCCAGCAGTCCAATGACAGGGGAACCCTACGAGCAGTACTTC. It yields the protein CASSPMTGEPYEQYF.